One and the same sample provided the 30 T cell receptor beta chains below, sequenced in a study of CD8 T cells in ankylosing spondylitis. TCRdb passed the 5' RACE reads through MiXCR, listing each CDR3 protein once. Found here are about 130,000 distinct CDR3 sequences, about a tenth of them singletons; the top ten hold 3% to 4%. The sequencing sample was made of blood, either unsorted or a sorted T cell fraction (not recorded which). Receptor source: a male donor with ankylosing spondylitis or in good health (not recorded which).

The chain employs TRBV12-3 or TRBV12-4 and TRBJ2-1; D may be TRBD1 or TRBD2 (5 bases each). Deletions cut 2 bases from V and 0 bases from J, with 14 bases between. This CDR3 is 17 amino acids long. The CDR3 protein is CASSLQGSGSSYNEQFF. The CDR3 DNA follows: TGTGCCAGCAGTTTACAGGGCAGCGGCAGCTCCTACAATGAGCAGTTCTTC.

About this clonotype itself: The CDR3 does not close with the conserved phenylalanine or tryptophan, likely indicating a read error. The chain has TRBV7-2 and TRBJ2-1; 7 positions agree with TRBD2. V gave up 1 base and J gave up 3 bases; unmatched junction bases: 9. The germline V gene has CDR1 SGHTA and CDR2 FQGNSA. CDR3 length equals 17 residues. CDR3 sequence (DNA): TGTGCCAGCAGCTTAGGGGGGACTCGCGGGAGCTACAATGAGCAGTTCTTG. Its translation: CASSLGGTRGSYNEQFL.

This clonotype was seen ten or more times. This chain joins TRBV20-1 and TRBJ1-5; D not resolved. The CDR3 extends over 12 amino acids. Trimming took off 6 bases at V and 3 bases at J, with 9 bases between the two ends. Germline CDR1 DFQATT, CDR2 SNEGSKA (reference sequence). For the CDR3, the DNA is TGCAGTGCGTCGGTGAACAATCAGCCCCAGCATTTT. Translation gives CSASVNNQPQHF.

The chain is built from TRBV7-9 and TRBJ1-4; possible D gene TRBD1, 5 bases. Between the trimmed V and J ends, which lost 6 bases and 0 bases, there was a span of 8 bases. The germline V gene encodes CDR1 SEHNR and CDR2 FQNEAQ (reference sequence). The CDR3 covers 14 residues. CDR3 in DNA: TGTGCCAGCAGATGGGGGACAACTAATGAAAAACTGTTTTTT. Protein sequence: CASRWGTTNEKLFF.

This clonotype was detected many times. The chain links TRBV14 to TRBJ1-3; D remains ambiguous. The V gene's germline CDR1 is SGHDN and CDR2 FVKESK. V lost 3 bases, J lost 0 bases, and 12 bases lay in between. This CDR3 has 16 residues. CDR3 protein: CASSQARRTSGNTIYF. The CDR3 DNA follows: TGTGCCAGCAGCCAGGCGAGGAGAACCTCTGGAAACACCATATATTTT.

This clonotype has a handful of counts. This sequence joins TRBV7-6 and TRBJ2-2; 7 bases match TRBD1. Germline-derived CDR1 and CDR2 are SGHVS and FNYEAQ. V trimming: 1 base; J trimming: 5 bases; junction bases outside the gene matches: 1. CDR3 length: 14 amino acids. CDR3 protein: CASSLDRGTGELFF. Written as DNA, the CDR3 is TGTGCCAGCAGCTTAGACAGGGGTACCGGGGAGCTGTTTTTT. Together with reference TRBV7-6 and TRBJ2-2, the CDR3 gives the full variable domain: GAGVSQSPRYKVTKRGQDVALRCDPISGHVSLYWYRQALGQGPEFLTYFNYEAQQDKSGLPNDRFSAERPEGSISTLTIQRTEQRDSAMYRCASSLDRGTGELFFGEGSRLTVL.

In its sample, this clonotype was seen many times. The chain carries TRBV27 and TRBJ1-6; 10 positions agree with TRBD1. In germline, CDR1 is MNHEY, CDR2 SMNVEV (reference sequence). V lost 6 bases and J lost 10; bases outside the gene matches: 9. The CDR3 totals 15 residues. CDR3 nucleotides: TGTGCCAGCAGACCCGGACAGGGGGGACGGTCACCCCTCCACTTT. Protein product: CASRPGQGGRSPLHF.

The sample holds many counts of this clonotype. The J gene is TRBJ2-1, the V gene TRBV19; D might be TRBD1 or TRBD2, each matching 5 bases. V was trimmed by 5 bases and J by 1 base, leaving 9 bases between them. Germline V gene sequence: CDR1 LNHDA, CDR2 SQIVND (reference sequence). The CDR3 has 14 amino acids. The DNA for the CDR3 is TGTGCCAGTAGTCTGGGGGATTCCTACAATGAGCAGTTCTTC. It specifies CASSLGDSYNEQFF.

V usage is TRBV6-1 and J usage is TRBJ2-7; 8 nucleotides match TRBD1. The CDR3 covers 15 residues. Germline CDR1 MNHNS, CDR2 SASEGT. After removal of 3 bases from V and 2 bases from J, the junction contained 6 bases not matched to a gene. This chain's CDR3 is CASSDPGQAPYEQYF. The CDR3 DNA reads TGTGCCAGCAGTGATCCGGGACAGGCTCCCTACGAGCAGTACTTC.

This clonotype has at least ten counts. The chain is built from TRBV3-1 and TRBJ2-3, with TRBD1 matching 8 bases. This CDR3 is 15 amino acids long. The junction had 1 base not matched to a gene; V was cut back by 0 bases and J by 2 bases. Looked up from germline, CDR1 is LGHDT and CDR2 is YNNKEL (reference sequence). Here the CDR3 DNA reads TGTGCCAGCAGCCAAGAGACAGGGGCCACAGATACGCAGTATTTT. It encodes CASSQETGATDTQYF.

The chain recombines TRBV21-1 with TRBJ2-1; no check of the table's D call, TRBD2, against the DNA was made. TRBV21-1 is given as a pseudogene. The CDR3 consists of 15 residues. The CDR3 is CASSKDRAGGDEQFF. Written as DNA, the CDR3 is TGTGCCAGCAGCAAAGATCGAGCGGGAGGGGATGAGCAGTTCTTC.

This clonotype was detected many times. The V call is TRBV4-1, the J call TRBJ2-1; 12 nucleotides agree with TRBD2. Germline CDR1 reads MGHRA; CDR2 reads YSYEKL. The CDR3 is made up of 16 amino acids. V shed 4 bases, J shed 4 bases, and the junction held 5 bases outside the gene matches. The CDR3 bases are TGCGCCAGCAGCCGAGAACTAGCGGGAGGTTACAATGAGCAGTTCTTC. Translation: CASSRELAGGYNEQFF.

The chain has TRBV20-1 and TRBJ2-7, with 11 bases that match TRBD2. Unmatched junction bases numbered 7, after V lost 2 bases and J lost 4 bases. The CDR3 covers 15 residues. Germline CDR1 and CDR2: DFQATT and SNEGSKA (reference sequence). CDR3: CSARSGRTSGYEQYF. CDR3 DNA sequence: TGCAGTGCTAGATCTGGACGGACTAGCGGGTACGAGCAGTACTTC.

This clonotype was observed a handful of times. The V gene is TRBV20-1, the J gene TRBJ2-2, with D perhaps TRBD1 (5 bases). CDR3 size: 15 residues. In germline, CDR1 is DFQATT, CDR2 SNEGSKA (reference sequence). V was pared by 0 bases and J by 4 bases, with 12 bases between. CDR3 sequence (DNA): TGCAGTGCTAGAGACCTGGACATCACCACCGGGGAGCTGTTTTTT. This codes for CSARDLDITTGELFF.

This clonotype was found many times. For the CDR3, the DNA is TGTGCCAGCAGTTTGCCAGGGGGGAGTGGCTACACCTTC. This translates into CASSLPGGSGYTF. This chain uses TRBV12-3 or TRBV12-4 with TRBJ1-2, with TRBD1 matching over 7 bases. The J segment lost 7 bases and the V segment lost 3 bases, leaving 5 bases of the junction unmatched. The CDR3 is made up of 13 amino acids.

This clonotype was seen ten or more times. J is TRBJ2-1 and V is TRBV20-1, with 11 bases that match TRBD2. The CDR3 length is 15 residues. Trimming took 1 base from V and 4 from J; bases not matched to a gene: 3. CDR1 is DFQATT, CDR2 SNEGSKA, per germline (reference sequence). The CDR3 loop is CSARGPSGGYNEQFF. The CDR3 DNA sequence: TGCAGTGCTAGAGGTCCTAGCGGGGGGTACAATGAGCAGTTCTTC.

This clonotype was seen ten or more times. In DNA, the CDR3 is TGTGCCAGCAGCTCTAGAGGGGATGGCTACACCTTC. Its translation is CASSSRGDGYTF. The gene calls are TRBV7-9 and TRBJ1-2; D may be TRBD1 (5 bases). CDR1 is SEHNR, CDR2 FQNEAQ, per germline (reference sequence). Trimming stripped 4 bases from V and 6 bases from J, with 9 bases between. CDR3 length: 12 amino acids. The variable domain in full, with the rest retrieved from reference TRBV7-9 and TRBJ1-2, is DTGVSQNPRHKITKRGQNVTFRCDPISEHNRLYWYRQTLGQGPEFLTYFQNEAQLEKSRLLSDRFSAERPKGSFSTLEIQRTEQGDSAMYLCASSSRGDGYTFGSGTRLTVV.

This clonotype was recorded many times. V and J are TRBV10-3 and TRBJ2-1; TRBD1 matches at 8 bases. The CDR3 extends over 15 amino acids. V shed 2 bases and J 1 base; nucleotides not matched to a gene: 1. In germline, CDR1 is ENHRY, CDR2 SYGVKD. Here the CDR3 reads CAISERTGSYNEQFF. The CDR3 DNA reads TGTGCCATCAGTGAGAGGACAGGGTCCTACAATGAGCAGTTCTTC.

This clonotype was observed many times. The CDR3 bases are TGTGCCAGCAGCTCCGGGACAGGTGTGTTCGAGCAGTACTTC. Its protein is CASSSGTGVFEQYF. The chain has TRBV6-1 and TRBJ2-7; 8 bases are a match to TRBD1. The CDR3 contains 14 residues. J was trimmed by 6 bases and V by 6 bases; bases with no gene match: 10. Looked up from germline, CDR1 is MNHNS and CDR2 is SASEGT.

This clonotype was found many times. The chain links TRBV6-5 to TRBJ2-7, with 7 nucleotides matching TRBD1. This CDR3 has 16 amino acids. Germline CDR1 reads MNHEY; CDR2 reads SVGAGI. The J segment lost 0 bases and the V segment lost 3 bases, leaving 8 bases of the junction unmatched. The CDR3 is CASSYSIRDSSYEQYF. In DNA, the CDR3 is TGTGCCAGCAGTTATTCTATTCGGGACAGCTCCTACGAGCAGTACTTC.

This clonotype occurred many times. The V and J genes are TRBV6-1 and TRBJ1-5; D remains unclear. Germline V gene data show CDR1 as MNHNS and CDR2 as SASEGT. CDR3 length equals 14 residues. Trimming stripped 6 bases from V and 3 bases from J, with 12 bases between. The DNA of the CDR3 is TGTGCCAGCAGCCTGAACGGTTTCAATCAGCCCCAGCATTTT. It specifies CASSLNGFNQPQHF.

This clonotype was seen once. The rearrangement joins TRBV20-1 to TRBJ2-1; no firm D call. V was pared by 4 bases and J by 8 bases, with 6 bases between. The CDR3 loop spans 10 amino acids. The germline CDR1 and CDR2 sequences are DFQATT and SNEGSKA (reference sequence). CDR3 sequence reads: CSAMLDEQFF. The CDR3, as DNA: TGCAGTGCTATGTTGGATGAGCAGTTCTTC.

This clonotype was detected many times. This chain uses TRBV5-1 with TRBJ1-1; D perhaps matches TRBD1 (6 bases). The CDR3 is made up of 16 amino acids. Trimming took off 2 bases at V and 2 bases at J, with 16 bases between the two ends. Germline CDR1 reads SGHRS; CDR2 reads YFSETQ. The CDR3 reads CASSFVTGTLNTEAFF. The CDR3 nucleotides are TGCGCCAGCAGCTTTGTTACCGGGACACTTAACACTGAAGCTTTCTTT.

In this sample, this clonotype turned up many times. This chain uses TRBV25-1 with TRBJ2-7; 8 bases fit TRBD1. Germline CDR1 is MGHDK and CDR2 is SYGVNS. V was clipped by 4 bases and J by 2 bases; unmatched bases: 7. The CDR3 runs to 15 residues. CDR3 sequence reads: CASSVTGGAAYEQYF. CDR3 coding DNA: TGTGCCAGCAGTGTTACAGGGGGTGCGGCCTACGAGCAGTACTTC.

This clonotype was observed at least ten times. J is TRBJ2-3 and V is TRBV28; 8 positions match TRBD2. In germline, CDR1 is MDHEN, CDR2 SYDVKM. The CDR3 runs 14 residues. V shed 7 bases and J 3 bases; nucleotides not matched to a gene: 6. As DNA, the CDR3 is TGTGCCAGCAACGGGGGGGCCGGGACAGATACGCAGTATTTT. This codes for CASNGGAGTDTQYF.

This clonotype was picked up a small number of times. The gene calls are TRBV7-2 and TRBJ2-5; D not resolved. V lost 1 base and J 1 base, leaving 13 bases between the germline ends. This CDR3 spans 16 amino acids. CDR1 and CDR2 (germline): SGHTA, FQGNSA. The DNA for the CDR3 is TGTGCCAGCAGCTTAGGAGTCTTGGGGATCCAAGAGACCCAGTACTTC. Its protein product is CASSLGVLGIQETQYF.

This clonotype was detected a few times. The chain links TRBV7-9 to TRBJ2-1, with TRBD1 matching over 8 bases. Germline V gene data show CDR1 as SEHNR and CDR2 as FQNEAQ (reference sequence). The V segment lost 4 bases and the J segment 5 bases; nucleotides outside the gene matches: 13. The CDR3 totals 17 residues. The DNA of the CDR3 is TGTGCCAGCAGCTCCCCCTGGGCGGACAGGGCGAACAATGAGCAGTTCTTC. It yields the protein CASSSPWADRANNEQFF.

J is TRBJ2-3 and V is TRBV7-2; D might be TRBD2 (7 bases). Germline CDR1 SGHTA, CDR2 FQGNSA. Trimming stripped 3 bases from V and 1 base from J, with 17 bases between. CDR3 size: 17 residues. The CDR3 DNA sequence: TGTGCCAGCAGCTTGGGAGGGGGGCTCTCCCGCACAGATACGCAGTATTTT. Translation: CASSLGGGLSRTDTQYF.

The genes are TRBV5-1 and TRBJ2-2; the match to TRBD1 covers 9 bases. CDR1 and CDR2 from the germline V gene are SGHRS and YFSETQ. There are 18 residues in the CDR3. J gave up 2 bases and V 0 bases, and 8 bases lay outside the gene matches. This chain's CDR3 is CASSLDRGTGQNTGELFF. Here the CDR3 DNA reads TGCGCCAGCAGCTTGGATCGCGGGACAGGGCAAAACACCGGGGAGCTGTTTTTT.

CDR3 sequence: CASSQDSGGELFF. CDR3 nucleotides: TGTGCCAGCAGCCAAGATAGCGGCGGGGAGCTGTTTTTT. This rearrangement joins TRBV4-2 to TRBJ2-2; D is perhaps TRBD2 (6 bases). Germline assignment: CDR1 LGHNA and CDR2 YNFKEQ. The CDR3 has 13 residues. Between the trimmed V and J ends, which lost 0 bases and 7 bases, there was a span of 6 bases.